This TCR beta chain comes out of a study of Graves' ophthalmopathy and Graves' hyperthyroidism. Researchers took RNA transcripts and amplified TCR beta CDR3 regions from them. First-round RT-PCR used HTBI primers; second-round multiplex PCR followed. TCRdb used MiXCR to reprocess the multiplex PCR reads, holding one entry per CDR3 protein. The data hold approximately 1.2 million distinct CDR3 sequences, with about 40% observed a single time. V shed 0 bases and J shed 13 bases, with 10 bases lying between them. CDR3 size: 13 residues. Germline CDR1 is SGHTA and CDR2 is FQGNSA. The TCR comes from an adult man with Graves' hyperthyroidism. Material for sequencing was peripheral blood or thyroid tissue (not recorded which). The chain has TRBV7-2 and TRBJ1-6; D unclear. DNA for the CDR3: TGTGCCAGCAGCTTAGCGGTCGGTCAGCCCCTCCACTTT. This encodes CASSLAVGQPLHF.